These 15 T cell receptor beta chains originate from one sample sequenced in a study of radiation and T cells in renal cell carcinoma. Time point denoted: blood 4 weeks post-SBRT, at nephrectomy. Treatment of the sample: 15 Gy SBRT to primary tumor, nephrectomy 4 weeks later. Assay: immunoSEQ multiplex PCR; the TCRdb copy retains only in-frame clones and omits some. This sample has under 100,000 clones; over 80% occur once, and the top ten carry 9.4%. Sequencing was performed on blood, taken from a patient whose treatment included radiotherapy and nephrectomy. The receptors were sampled from a man aged 45-60 years with renal cell carcinoma.

This clone was picked up one time. The V and J genes are TRBV2 and TRBJ2-3; D not certain. The CDR3 is 13 amino acids. V lost 6 bases, J lost 4 bases, and 11 bases lay in between. Germline V CDR1 and CDR2: SNHLY, FYNNEI. The CDR3 sequence: CASRVSGADTQYF. As DNA, the CDR3 is TGTGCCAGCAGAGTTTCGGGCGCAGATACGCAGTATTTT.

Concerning this clone itself: A read error may produce the germline difference seen at one junction end. The rearrangement uses TRBV7-7 and TRBJ2-1; 11 bases are shared with TRBD1. Germline V gene data show CDR1 as SSHAT and CDR2 as FNYEAQ (reference sequence). The CDR3 runs 15 residues. The CDR3 sequence: CASSLGQGAVNEQFF. DNA for the CDR3: TGTGCTAGCAGCCTAGGACAGGGGGCGGTCAATGAGCAGTTCTTC.

The chain couples TRBV29-1 to TRBJ1-1; the D gene is possibly TRBD1 (6 bases). The CDR3 runs 11 residues. Germline CDR1 reads SQVTM; CDR2 reads ANQGSEA. Trimming cost V 7 bases and J 11 bases, with 17 bases left between them. The CDR3 loop is CSGIQGTGAFF. CDR3 coding DNA: TGCAGCGGCATACAGGGAACCGGCGCTTTCTTT.

This chain links TRBV10-1 with TRBJ1-1; 9 bases are a match to TRBD1. Trimming removed 5 bases from V and 1 base from J; junction bases left unmatched: 5. CDR1 WNHNN and CDR2 SYGVQD come from the germline V gene (reference sequence). This CDR3 has 15 amino acids. The CDR3 sequence is CASSPRGQGNTEAFF. The CDR3 region has the DNA TGCGCCAGCAGTCCCAGGGGACAGGGGAACACTGAAGCTTTCTTT.

The V gene is TRBV6-6, the J gene TRBJ2-3; 11 nucleotides line up with TRBD2. In germline, CDR1 is MNHNY, CDR2 SVGAGI (reference sequence). The J segment lost 5 bases and the V segment lost 8 bases, leaving 12 bases of the junction unmatched. The length of the CDR3 is 16 residues. The DNA of the CDR3 is TGTGCCAGCTATACCTTCCTAGCGGGGGGTGGAGATACGCAGTATTTT. Its protein is CASYTFLAGGGDTQYF.

The chain carries TRBV2 and TRBJ2-1; TRBD2 might be the D (5 bases). Germline lookup yields CDR1 SNHLY and CDR2 FYNNEI. V lost 7 bases and J lost 8, with 12 bases in between. The CDR3 consists of 12 residues. Here the CDR3 DNA reads TGTGCCAGCAAGAGGGAAGGCCATGAGCAGTTCTTC. This translates into CASKREGHEQFF.

V and J are TRBV5-1 and TRBJ1-4, with a tentative D call TRBD1 (5 bases). Germline V gene lookup returns CDR1 SGHRS and CDR2 YFSETQ. The length of the CDR3 is 14 residues. V lost 0 bases to trimming and J lost 10 bases, with 13 bases between them. DNA for the CDR3: TGCGCCAGCAGCTTGGATCCATCGGGGGGAAAACTGTTTTTT. This gives the protein CASSLDPSGGKLFF.

The gene calls are TRBV28 and TRBJ2-1; no firm D call. Germline V gene lookup returns CDR1 MDHEN and CDR2 SYDVKM. This CDR3 comprises 12 residues. Trimming left V 7 bases short and J 3 bases short, with 7 bases between. The CDR3 sequence is CASTLHYNEQFF. DNA for the CDR3: TGTGCCAGCACCTTACACTACAATGAGCAGTTCTTC.

V and J are TRBV4-1 and TRBJ2-3; 7 nucleotides line up with TRBD2. The CDR3 runs to 15 residues. V trimming: 8 bases; J trimming: 6 bases; junction bases outside the gene matches: 14. Looked up from germline, CDR1 is MGHRA and CDR2 is YSYEKL. Here the CDR3 DNA reads TGCGCCAGCGGTATAGAGGGAGGGCCCGGGGATACGCAGTATTTT. Protein sequence: CASGIEGGPGDTQYF.

The V call is TRBV30, the J call TRBJ2-4; no clear D. Germline CDR1 reads GTSNPN; CDR2 reads SVGIG (reference sequence). The V end lost 2 bases, the J end lost 0 bases, and 5 bases lay between the germline ends. CDR3 size: 13 residues. The CDR3 DNA is TGTGCCTGGAGTTGGGGAGCCAAAAACATTCAGTACTTC. Its protein product is CAWSWGAKNIQYF.

The chain couples TRBV5-1 to TRBJ2-7; D is perhaps TRBD2 (7 bases). The CDR3 loop spans 15 amino acids. Germline lookup yields CDR1 SGHRS and CDR2 YFSETQ. Trimming removed 2 bases from V and 5 bases from J, with 17 bases in between. The CDR3 sequence: CASSLVGGPGNEQYF. The CDR3 DNA reads as TGCGCCAGCAGCTTAGTGGGGGGGCCGGGGAACGAGCAGTACTTC. The whole variable domain, filled in from reference TRBV5-1 and TRBJ2-7, reads KAGVTQTPRYLIKTRGQQVTLSCSPISGHRSVSWYQQTPGQGLQFLFEYFSETQRNKGNFPGRFSGRQFSNSRSEMNVSTLELGDSALYLCASSLVGGPGNEQYFGPGTRLTVT.

The sample holds a few counts of this clone. The chain couples TRBV9 to TRBJ1-2; no clear D. The CDR3 is made up of 14 amino acids. V was pared by 0 bases and J by 5 bases, with 11 bases between. Germline V gene lookup returns CDR1 SGDLS and CDR2 YYNGEE. CDR3 nucleotide sequence: TGTGCCAGCAGCGTAGGCAAGGCCCATTATGGCTACACCTTC. Translating gives CASSVGKAHYGYTF. Complete variable domain (other parts from reference TRBV9 and TRBJ1-2): DSGVTQTPKHLITATGQRVTLRCSPRSGDLSVYWYQQSLDQGLQFLIQYYNGEERAKGNILERFSAQQFPDLHSELNLSSLELGDSALYFCASSVGKAHYGYTFGSGTRLTVV.

V and J are TRBV5-1 and TRBJ2-3; perhaps D is TRBD1 or TRBD2 (5 bases each). V lost 0 bases and J lost 1, with 9 bases in between. CDR1 and CDR2 (germline): SGHRS, YFSETQ. CDR3 length: 15 residues. The CDR3 protein is CASSLAGAGTDTQYF. The CDR3, as DNA: TGCGCCAGCAGCTTGGCCGGGGCGGGCACAGATACGCAGTATTTT.

A single count supports this clone. The chain carries TRBV7-2 and TRBJ2-5, with D unclear. This CDR3 spans 12 amino acids. Trimming shortened V by 2 bases and J by 5 bases, and 6 bases separated the two germline ends. Germline V CDR1 and CDR2: SGHTA, FQGNSA. The CDR3 loop reads CASSLKRETQYF. DNA for the CDR3: TGTGCCAGCAGCTTAAAGAGGGAGACCCAGTACTTC.

With regard to this clone: The junction differs from germline at one of its ends, possibly a read error. This rearrangement joins TRBV5-4 to TRBJ1-2; 7 bases fit TRBD1. CDR3 length: 11 residues. CDR1 and CDR2 (germline): SGHNT, YYREEE (reference sequence). Written as DNA, the CDR3 is TGTGCCAGCAGCTTGGGGGGACAGCCTTACTTC. Translating gives CASSLGGQPYF.